This T cell receptor (beta chain) was identified in a study of cytotoxic CD8 clonotypes in ibrutinib-treated CLL. V was shortened by 6 bases and J by 4 bases, with 12 bases between the two germline ends. The CDR3 loop spans 13 amino acids. Germline CDR1 and CDR2: MNHEY and SVGAGI. In this sample, this clone turned up a few times. Libraries were prepared by immunoSEQ multiplex PCR; TCRdb keeps only in-frame clonotypes and omits some of them. The sample holds roughly 53,000 clones; roughly 58% are singletons and the top ten take roughly a quarter. This TCR derives from a human donor with chronic lymphocytic leukemia. The sample was PBMCs, taken at disease progression, from a patient treated with ibrutinib. The rearrangement uses TRBV6-5 and TRBJ1-2; a possible D gene is TRBD1 (5 bases). CDR3 nucleotide sequence: TGTGCCAGCAGCCGAGACAGCTCCTATGGCTACACCTTC. Translated, it gives CASSRDSSYGYTF.